These 29 T cell receptor beta chains originate from one sample sequenced in a study of CD8 T cells in Susac syndrome. The RNA input was about 0.45 to 1 ug, and it was reverse transcribed with random hexamers. Each CDR3 protein is one row after TCRdb ran MiXCR on the immunoSEQ multiplex PCR reads. The sample lists around 150,000 distinct CDR3 sequences; 94% were seen once. Specimen: CD4+ T cells from PBMCs. These receptor sequences come from a human donor with multiple sclerosis.

The chain has TRBV20-1 and TRBJ2-5; either TRBD1 or TRBD2 may fit D (6 bases each). From germline, CDR1 is DFQATT and CDR2 SNEGSKA (reference sequence). The CDR3 sequence is 14 residues long. The ends were cut back, 3 bases at V and 5 bases at J, with 16 bases in the middle. CDR3 nucleotide sequence: TGCAGTGCTAGCAGGGGAGGCCTAATCGAGACCCAGTACTTC. Its protein product is CSASRGGLIETQYF.

The sample holds one count of this clonotype. The chain recombines TRBV2 with TRBJ2-1; no clear D gene. Trimming took off 5 bases at V and 5 bases at J, with 7 bases between the two ends. This CDR3 has 12 amino acids. Germline lookup yields CDR1 SNHLY and CDR2 FYNNEI. The CDR3, as DNA: TGTGCCAGCAGTCCGATTCACAATGAGCAGTTCTTC. Its translation is CASSPIHNEQFF.

The J gene is TRBJ2-6, the V gene TRBV15; D gene unclear. This CDR3 has 16 residues. Between the trimmed V and J ends, which lost 9 bases and 0 bases, there was a span of 15 bases. Germline V CDR1 and CDR2: LNHNV, YYDKDF (reference sequence). CDR3 loop: CATTSQVSSGANVLTF. The CDR3 coding sequence is TGTGCCACGACAAGCCAGGTCTCCTCTGGGGCCAACGTCCTGACTTTC.

V usage is TRBV2 and J usage is TRBJ1-4; D might be TRBD1 (6 bases). This CDR3 is 14 amino acids long. From germline, CDR1 is SNHLY and CDR2 FYNNEI. V dropped 6 bases and J dropped 6 bases, with 14 bases sitting between them. DNA of the CDR3: TGTGCCAGCAGCCTGACAGGCTACTATGAAAAACTGTTTTTT. This codes for CASSLTGYYEKLFF.

The chain has TRBV27 and TRBJ1-2; the D is unclear. The CDR3 is made up of 14 amino acids. Germline CDR1 is MNHEY and CDR2 is SMNVEV (reference sequence). V was pared by 4 bases and J by 2 bases, with 11 bases between. The CDR3 loop is CASSSPTENYGYTF. In DNA form, the CDR3 reads TGTGCCAGCAGTTCCCCCACGGAAAACTATGGCTACACCTTC.

The rearrangement uses TRBV11-3 and TRBJ2-2; D is undetermined. V shed 7 bases and J shed 0 bases, with 9 bases lying between them. Per the germline V gene, CDR1 is SGHNT and CDR2 is YENEEA. This CDR3 is 14 amino acids long. The CDR3 sequence: CASNPSTNTGELFF. In DNA form, the CDR3 reads TGTGCCAGCAACCCGTCGACGAACACCGGGGAGCTGTTTTTT.

The rearrangement links TRBV20-1 to TRBJ2-7; a possible D gene is TRBD2 (6 bases). From germline, CDR1 is DFQATT and CDR2 SNEGSKA (reference sequence). This CDR3 has 13 amino acids. Deletions cut 3 bases from V and 5 bases from J, with 14 bases between. The CDR3 spells CSARQGGRDEQYF. CDR3 sequence (DNA): TGCAGTGCTAGGCAGGGAGGTCGGGACGAGCAGTACTTC.

V and J are TRBV7-8 and TRBJ2-5; TRBD2 matches 8 bases. V lost 5 bases to trimming and J lost 5 bases; unmatched junction nucleotides: 10. The CDR3 spans 15 residues. Germline CDR1 is SGHVS and CDR2 is FQNEAQ. The DNA for the CDR3 is TGTGCCAGCAGCAAACCGCTAGCGGGTGGTGAGACCCAGTACTTC. Protein product: CASSKPLAGGETQYF. The complete variable domain, with remaining parts taken from reference TRBV7-8 and TRBJ2-5, reads GAGVSQSPRYKVAKRGQDVALRCDPISGHVSLFWYQQALGQGPEFLTYFQNEAQLDKSGLPSDRFFAERPEGSVSTLKIQRTQQEDSAVYLCASSKPLAGGETQYFGPGTRLLVL.

V is TRBV28 and J is TRBJ2-1, with D possibly matching TRBD1 (6 bases). This CDR3 is built from 14 residues. V was pared by 5 bases and J by 9 bases, with 17 bases between. In germline, CDR1 is MDHEN, CDR2 SYDVKM. The CDR3 reads CASSDPQGWSEQFF. The CDR3 DNA follows: TGTGCCAGCAGTGATCCCCAGGGGTGGAGTGAGCAGTTCTTC.

This clonotype was detected once. This sequence joins TRBV6-5 and TRBJ2-5, with 8 bases that match TRBD2. This CDR3 has 15 residues. V lost 6 bases, J lost 2 bases, and 8 bases stayed unmatched. Germline V lookup: CDR1 MNHEY, CDR2 SVGAGI. The CDR3 sequence: CASSQVGTRQETQYF. CDR3 sequence (DNA): TGTGCCAGCAGCCAGGTCGGGACTAGGCAAGAGACCCAGTACTTC.

This clonotype has a single count. This chain links TRBV29-1 with TRBJ2-3; no reliable D call. Deletions cut 5 bases from V and 5 bases from J, with 8 bases between. From germline, CDR1 is SQVTM and CDR2 ANQGSEA. The CDR3 length is 11 residues. CDR3 bases: TGCAGCGTTAAAATCGGAGATACGCAGTATTTT. Protein product: CSVKIGDTQYF.

The chain is built from TRBV3-1 and TRBJ2-4, with D possibly being TRBD1 (6 bases). V lost 5 bases, J lost 4 bases, and 9 bases lay in between. The CDR3 is 13 amino acids. The germline CDR1 and CDR2 sequences are LGHDT and YNNKEL (reference sequence). The DNA for the CDR3 is TGTGCCAGCAGCGGAAGGGGGAAAAACATTCAGTACTTC. Encoded protein: CASSGRGKNIQYF.

This chain links TRBV2 with TRBJ2-1; D may be TRBD1 (6 bases). V was shortened by 5 bases and J by 8 bases, with 10 bases between the two germline ends. The length of the CDR3 is 12 residues. The germline CDR1 and CDR2 sequences are SNHLY and FYNNEI. CDR3 DNA: TGTGCCAGCAGTCTACAGGGTTATGAGCAGTTCTTC. It yields the protein CASSLQGYEQFF.

The rearrangement uses TRBV20-1 and TRBJ2-5, with D possibly matching TRBD1 (6 bases). Germline V gene sequence: CDR1 DFQATT, CDR2 SNEGSKA (reference sequence). The V and J ends lost 3 bases and 1 base respectively, with 15 bases between them. This CDR3 region has 15 residues. The CDR3 loop is CSARATTGSQETQYF. The CDR3, as DNA: TGCAGTGCTAGGGCAACAACAGGGAGCCAAGAGACCCAGTACTTC.

This rearrangement joins TRBV5-1 to TRBJ1-6, with a possible D match to TRBD1 (5 bases). This CDR3 spans 16 amino acids. From germline, CDR1 is SGHRS and CDR2 YFSETQ. Trimming removed 1 base from V and 5 bases from J, with 13 bases in between. The CDR3 DNA is TGCGCCAGCAGCTTGTCAGGGACCGAGCATAATTCACCCCTCCACTTT. As protein: CASSLSGTEHNSPLHF. Filled out from reference TRBV5-1 and TRBJ1-6, the complete variable domain reads KAGVTQTPRYLIKTRGQQVTLSCSPISGHRSVSWYQQTPGQGLQFLFEYFSETQRNKGNFPGRFSGRQFSNSRSEMNVSTLELGDSALYLCASSLSGTEHNSPLHFGNGTRLTVT.

V is TRBV25-1 and J is TRBJ1-3, with D possibly matching TRBD1 (5 bases). V dropped 7 bases and J dropped 4 bases, with 14 bases sitting between them. The V gene's germline CDR1 is MGHDK and CDR2 SYGVNS. The CDR3 runs to 14 residues. CDR3 protein: CASTGTEGGNTIYF. CDR3 DNA: TGTGCCAGCACGGGGACGGAGGGGGGAAACACCATATATTTT. The full variable domain, in which reference TRBV25-1 and TRBJ1-3 provide the parts outside the CDR3, is EADIYQTPRYLVIGTGKKITLECSQTMGHDKMYWYQQDPGMELHLIHYSYGVNSTEKGDLSSESTVSRIRTEHFPLTLESARPSHTSQYLCASTGTEGGNTIYFGEGSWLTVV.

The chain uses TRBV6-5 and TRBJ2-1; D is ambiguous. The germline CDR1 and CDR2 sequences are MNHEY and SVGAGI. The V end was cut by 6 bases, the J end by 7 bases, with 7 bases between. The CDR3 extends over 11 amino acids. CDR3 residues: CASRSSNEQFF. CDR3 bases: TGTGCCAGCAGGTCCAGTAATGAGCAGTTCTTC.

V is TRBV7-3 and J is TRBJ2-3, with 8 nucleotides matching TRBD2. The CDR3 covers 16 residues. Germline V CDR1 and CDR2: SGHTA, FQGTGA. J lost 4 bases, V lost 5 bases, and 11 bases had no gene match. The CDR3 loop reads CASSPLAGTGPDTQYF. Written as DNA, the CDR3 is TGTGCCAGCAGCCCTTTAGCGGGAACTGGGCCAGATACGCAGTATTTT.

This chain uses TRBV12-3 or TRBV12-4 with TRBJ1-1; 7 positions match TRBD1. The CDR3 totals 15 residues. The J segment lost 5 bases and the V segment lost 4 bases, leaving 10 bases of the junction unmatched. CDR3 DNA sequence: TGTGCCAGCAGTTCCGGCAGGGGGGGGGAGACTGAAGCTTTCTTT. The encoded protein is CASSSGRGGETEAFF.

The chain employs TRBV2 and TRBJ2-7, with 9 bases matching TRBD2. V gave up 6 bases and J gave up 5 bases; unmatched junction bases: 8. This CDR3 region has 14 residues. Germline CDR1 reads SNHLY; CDR2 reads FYNNEI. The CDR3 is CASRFSSGTHEQYF. CDR3 DNA sequence: TGTGCCAGCAGATTCTCTAGCGGGACCCACGAGCAGTACTTC.

V is TRBV27 and J is TRBJ2-5, with a weak D call TRBD2 (6 bases). The V end lost 6 bases, the J end lost 5 bases, and 16 bases lay between the germline ends. This CDR3 region has 14 residues. CDR1 and CDR2 (germline): MNHEY, SMNVEV (reference sequence). The CDR3 reads CASRRELSGETQYF. The CDR3 nucleotides are TGTGCCAGCAGACGGGAGCTGAGCGGGGAGACCCAGTACTTC.

In its sample, this clonotype was seen a few times. V usage is TRBV11-2 and J usage is TRBJ1-5; weak D call: TRBD1 (5 bases). V lost 4 bases, J lost 0 bases, and 19 bases lay in between. CDR1 is SGHAT, CDR2 FQNNGV, per germline. The CDR3 is made up of 18 amino acids. The DNA of the CDR3 is TGTGCCAGCAGCTCCCCGAGACAGAACAAATATAGCAATCAGCCCCAGCATTTT. Residues: CASSSPRQNKYSNQPQHF.

The V gene is TRBV5-1, the J gene TRBJ2-7; either TRBD1 or TRBD2 may supply D (5 bases each). Between the trimmed V and J ends, which lost 7 bases and 3 bases, there was a span of 11 bases. This CDR3 is built from 12 residues. Germline CDR1 is SGHRS and CDR2 is YFSETQ. The CDR3 reads CASGDSGYEQYF. CDR3 sequence (DNA): TGCGCCAGCGGAGACAGCGGCTACGAGCAGTACTTC.

The chain joins TRBV28 to TRBJ2-3, with 7 bases that match TRBD2. J was trimmed by 1 base and V by 10 bases; bases with no gene match: 8. There are 14 residues in the CDR3. Looked up from germline, CDR1 is MDHEN and CDR2 is SYDVKM. CDR3 nucleotide sequence: TGTGCCACCTGGGAGGGAGGGCGCACAGATACGCAGTATTTT. Its protein is CATWEGGRTDTQYF.

The chain is built from TRBV20-1 and TRBJ2-5; 10 bases align to TRBD2. V dropped 2 bases and J dropped 5; count of bases not matched to a gene: 11. Germline CDR1 is DFQATT and CDR2 is SNEGSKA (reference sequence). The CDR3 has 16 amino acids. The CDR3 DNA is TGCAGTGCTAGACGTACGAGCGGGAGGGTACCGGAGACCCAGTACTTC. Its translation is CSARRTSGRVPETQYF.

V is TRBV12-3 or TRBV12-4 and J is TRBJ1-2; D gene uncertain. This CDR3 is 14 amino acids long. Trimming shortened V by 6 bases and J by 3 bases, and 14 bases separated the two germline ends. The DNA for the CDR3 is TGTGCCAGCAGCCCCTCCGGGCCTGACTATGGCTACACCTTC. The encoded protein is CASSPSGPDYGYTF.

With respect to this clonotype: Germline and junction disagree at one end, which may indicate a read error. The rearrangement uses TRBV10-3 and TRBJ2-2; perhaps TRBD2 as D (6 bases). The CDR3 totals 15 residues. The germline V gene has CDR1 ENHRY and CDR2 SYGVKD. The CDR3 nucleotides read TGTGCCATCAGTGGGACTGGGGGGAACGCCGGGGAGCTGTTTTTT. It specifies CAISGTGGNAGELFF.

The gene calls are TRBV7-2 and TRBJ2-7, with TRBD1 matching over 9 bases. This CDR3 is 14 amino acids long. Trimming took 5 bases from V and 5 from J; bases not matched to a gene: 7. Germline assignment: CDR1 SGHTA and CDR2 FQGNSA. CDR3 loop: CASSVSGTGHEQYF. DNA for the CDR3: TGTGCCAGCAGCGTGTCCGGGACAGGGCACGAGCAGTACTTC.

The rearrangement links TRBV20-1 to TRBJ2-3; TRBD1 matches 10 bases. V lost 6 bases to trimming and J lost 9 bases; unmatched junction nucleotides: 9. The CDR3 runs 13 residues. Germline assignment: CDR1 DFQATT and CDR2 SNEGSKA (reference sequence). Here the CDR3 DNA reads TGCAGTGCCCCTGGACAGGGGGGGGAGACGCAGTATTTT. Translating it yields CSAPGQGGETQYF.